This T cell receptor (beta chain) originates from a study of control samples from healthy donors and cancer patients. Sequencing was performed with immunoSEQ multiplex PCR; in TCRdb, only in-frame clones are kept and a portion is missing. The profile shows 75,000 to 95,000 clones, approximately 84% of them singletons. CDR1 SGHDT and CDR2 YYEEEE come from the germline V gene. Trimming removed 2 bases from V and 4 bases from J; junction bases left unmatched: 3. This CDR3 comprises 14 residues. The sequence came from an older man with lung cancer. The sample was PBMCs. The chain links TRBV5-6 to TRBJ2-1; 7 nucleotides match TRBD1. DNA for the CDR3: TGTGCCAGCAGCTTCCAGGGGGAATACAATGAGCAGTTCTTC. Its translation: CASSFQGEYNEQFF. The full variable domain, with the rest looked up from reference TRBV5-6 and TRBJ2-1, is DAGVTQSPTHLIKTRGQQVTLRCSPKSGHDTVSWYQQALGQGPQFIFQYYEEEERQRGNFPDRFSGHQFPNYSSELNVNALLLGDSALYLCASSFQGEYNEQFFGPGTRLTVL.